Below, one TCR beta chain is given with its context. No per-base quality is available; no much larger clone lies one base away. Looking up the germline V gene (reference sequence) yields CDR1 SGHNT and CDR2 YYREEE. The germline V and J ends show losses of 4 bases and 7 bases respectively, and no gene match explains 7 bases of the junction. The cysteine opens and the phenylalanine closes a CDR3 of 14 amino acids. Kept here is only the CDR3 DNA, which spans 42 bases and is read in frame from base 1. The sample comes from a study of graft-versus-host responses after intestinal transplantation (dated by TCRdb to 2020 to 2023). Study-level background: The transplants that recipients got were multivisceral, liver-intestinal, or isolated intestinal. Anti-thymocyte globulin induction was given to all recipients, followed by maintenance tacrolimus and steroids for two to four years. Bulk TCR-beta CDR3 sequencing was used to track graft-versus-host and host-versus-graft alloreactive T cell clones in the graft, circulation and bone marrow after intestinal transplantation. Alloreactive clones were identified by sequencing pre-transplant mixed lymphocyte reaction products and comparing these products with unstimulated pre-transplant donor and recipient T cells. The cohort enrolled about 23 intestinal transplant recipients, one of whom was a retransplant, and a few patients without pretransplant specimens were excluded. A peak of at least 4% donor T cells among recipient peripheral blood mononuclear cells was the definition used for donor T cell macrochimerism. Rather than being sequenced by the commercial service, samples from three later patients were sequenced in-house on an Illumina MiSeq and processed with MiXCR.

Findings and caveats that apply to the study as a whole: GvH clones were detected in recipient bone marrow, and some appeared earlier in ileal mucosa or blood, consistent with an intestinal mucosal origin. The relatively low number and heterogeneity of intestinal transplant patients limited the conclusions. In the allografts of patients with donor T cell macrochimerism, GvH to HvG T cell clonal ratios were high. Early after transplant, declines in HvG clones were associated with peak levels of circulating GvH clones.

This specimen's time point label, per the study, means: cells obtained before transplantation from donor or recipient. In the mixed lymphocyte reactions, approximately 200,000 CFSE-labeled pre-transplant responders were plated with approximately 200,000 irradiated violet-dye-labeled stimulators and cultured for six to seven days. After the mixed lymphocyte reaction, proliferating CD3+CD4+CFSE-low and CD3+CD8+CFSE-low responder cells were FACS-sorted on a BD Influx sorter. Libraries were constructed by the immunoSEQ multiplex PCR assay. For most patients, genomic DNA was isolated with the Qiagen DNeasy Blood and Tissue Kit and shipped frozen to Adaptive Biotechnologies for TCR sequencing. Adaptive Biotechnologies carried out high-throughput TCR-beta CDR3 sequencing of genomic DNA for most patients. In the authors' own workflow: TCR sequencing data were retrieved from Adaptive's ImmunoSEQ software for about 17 patients, whereas a few other patients were processed with MiXCR and VDJtools. To correct CD4 versus CD8 sorting errors, sequences present in both subsets at a frequency ratio below 5:1 were removed. Because the origin of CDR3 nucleotide sequences shared between donor and recipient could not be assigned, those sequences were removed. Alloreactive clones required at least 2-fold expansion over unstimulated cells and minimum CFSE-low frequency of 0.002% (template counts) or 0.001% (read counts). Clones were considered mappable if detected in sequenced pre-transplant spleen, lymph node, or MLR CFSE-low populations of the donor or recipient. Cumulative frequency of alloreactive clones was calculated as a percentage of all sequences weighted by copy number. TCRdb carries this immuneACCESS record with in-frame sequences only. Its versions omit some clonotypes, under half of them owing to an unresolved V gene in the studies checked, with the rest unexplained. V and J calls and clone size are those listed in that table; D and trimming were worked out from the DNA. Present in this sample are approximately 8,700 clones, roughly 31% of which were seen just once. The ten largest clones take up about 4.7% of the sample.

This sequence originates from a human patient who received an intestinal transplant. Recombination connected TRBV5-4 to TRBJ1-2; the junction holds 10 bases that match TRBD1. The sequenced sample was alloreactive CD4+ T cells from a mixed lymphocyte reaction culture, obtained before intestinal transplant. In the paper's terms, the cell subset or site label means: CFSE-low proliferating T cells sorted from approximately 6-day pre-transplant mixed lymphocyte reaction (GvH or HvG direction). The sequenced DNA is TGTGCCAGCAGCGTGGGACAGGGGTATGTTGGCTACACCTTC. This yields the protein CASSVGQGYVGYTF. Extended through the reference TRBV5-4 and TRBJ1-2 proteins, this CDR3 yields the full variable domain: ETGVTQSPTHLIKTRGQQVTLRCSSQSGHNTVSWYQQALGQGPQFIFQYYREEENGRGNFPPRFSGLQFPNYSSELNVNALELDDSALYLCASSVGQGYVGYTFGSGTRLTVV.